This entry describes one T cell receptor beta chain. The antigen remains unidentified. Some clones are missing from TCRdb's copy, which holds only in-frame ones; the method was immunoSEQ multiplex PCR. The table has 7,500 to 10,000 clones, 88% seen once. Nucleic acids came from premalignant or tumor cells enriched by macro-dissection. V was pared by 3 bases and J by 1 base, with 6 bases between. Germline V gene lookup returns CDR1 SGHAT and CDR2 FQNNGV. This CDR3 comprises 13 residues. The data stem from a study of immune evolution from preneoplasia to lung adenocarcinoma. Points from the study as a whole: KRAS-mutant nodules had the highest T cell clonality. Clonality was highest in normal lung, lower in later-stage lesions apparently.

Input material: FFPE invasive lung adenocarcinoma tissue. The source is a person between 65 and 79 years old with invasive lung adenocarcinoma. Some clones in this sample may be carry-over from other donors' samples. The chain couples TRBV11-2 to TRBJ1-1; D is unclear. CDR3 nucleotide sequence: TGTGCCAGCAGCTTCAAAGGGAACACTGAAGCTTTCTTT. Translation: CASSFKGNTEAFF.